This T cell receptor (beta chain) appears in the sequencing data of a study of tumor and adjacent non-tumor tissue in lung cancer. Three rounds of nested PCR, following a modified ARM-PCR protocol, produced the TCRbeta library. A single record per CDR3 protein comes from TCRdb applying MiXCR to the multiplex PCR reads. The sample includes about 75,000 distinct CDR3 sequences, about two thirds of them seen just once. RNA was extracted from bulk tissue without any cell sorting. More than 3 cm separated this lung sample from the edge of the tumor. The CDR3 runs 10 residues. Germline V gene sequence: CDR1 SQVTM, CDR2 ANQGSEA. V was pared by 6 bases and J by 10 bases, with 12 bases between.

The sequenced sample was distant non-tumor lung tissue. The TCR sequence derives from a woman between 50 and 59 years old with non-small cell lung cancer. The gene calls are TRBV29-1 and TRBJ1-2; a possible D gene is TRBD1 (5 bases). In DNA form, the CDR3 reads TGCAGCGTACTGACGGGGGACTACACCTTC. Protein product: CSVLTGDYTF.